The next 6 T cell receptor beta chains were all read from a single sample in a study of CD8 T cells in Susac syndrome. An amount of RNA that ranged from roughly 0.45 to 1 ug was reverse transcribed with random hexamers. TCRdb re-called the immunoSEQ multiplex PCR reads with MiXCR, one entry per CDR3 protein. The sample holds more than 200,000 distinct CDR3 sequences, around 95% seen once. The sample consisted of CD4+ T cells from PBMCs. The receptors were gathered from a human donor with multiple sclerosis.

The chain combines TRBV5-1 with TRBJ1-2; D might be TRBD1 (6 bases). CDR1 SGHRS and CDR2 YFSETQ come from the germline V gene. Trimming shortened V by 3 bases and J by 7 bases, and 22 bases separated the two germline ends. This CDR3 has 16 residues. The DNA for the CDR3 is TGCGCCAGCAGCTCGACGCTCACCGGACAGATCGGTGGCTACACCTTC. It is translated as CASSSTLTGQIGGYTF.

The V gene is TRBV5-1, the J gene TRBJ2-5, with unresolved D. CDR3 length: 15 amino acids. The germline gives CDR1 SGHRS, CDR2 YFSETQ. V lost 0 bases to trimming and J lost 5 bases, with 14 bases between them. CDR3 coding DNA: TGCGCCAGCAGCTTGGCCTGGCAGATGGAGGAGACCCAGTACTTC. This translates into CASSLAWQMEETQYF.

This chain joins TRBV5-1 and TRBJ1-1; 12 bases match TRBD1. This CDR3 comprises 17 residues. Germline-derived CDR1 and CDR2 are SGHRS and YFSETQ. The trim removed 0 bases at V and 3 bases at J, leaving 6 bases unmatched. Here the CDR3 reads CASSLEGQGAGDTEAFF. CDR3 bases: TGCGCCAGCAGCTTGGAGGGACAGGGGGCTGGGGACACTGAAGCTTTCTTT.

CDR3 in amino acids: CASSAEQGLGTDTQYF. CDR3 nucleotide sequence: TGTGCCAGCAGCGCCGAACAGGGACTTGGCACAGATACGCAGTATTTT. V gene TRBV9 combines with J gene TRBJ2-3; D may be TRBD1 or TRBD2 (6 bases each). Per germline, CDR1 SGDLS and CDR2 YYNGEE. The CDR3 is 16 residues long. Deletions cut 3 bases from V and 1 base from J, with 15 bases between.

The chain combines TRBV20-1 with TRBJ2-7; 11 bases fit TRBD1. Germline V gives CDR1 DFQATT, CDR2 SNEGSKA (reference sequence). The trim removed 0 bases at V and 3 bases at J, leaving 4 bases unmatched. This CDR3 is built from 15 residues. The CDR3: CSARDRDRGDYEQYF. In DNA form, the CDR3 reads TGCAGTGCTAGAGATAGGGACAGGGGGGACTACGAGCAGTACTTC.

J is TRBJ1-4 and V is TRBV12-3 or TRBV12-4, with D uncertain. This CDR3 region has 15 residues. V was trimmed by 5 bases and J by 5 bases, leaving 15 bases between them. The CDR3 region is CASSPQRPGNEKLFF. CDR3 in DNA: TGTGCCAGCAGTCCTCAGAGGCCGGGGAATGAAAAACTGTTTTTT.